What follows describes a single T cell receptor beta chain. Its antigen remains unknown. CD45RA-negative memory and CD45RA+ naive subsets were split from the CD4+ cells. Using immunoSEQ multiplex PCR, the repertoire was profiled, and TCRdb retains in-frame clones only, with some absent. The table records hundreds of thousands of clones, roughly 78% of them present only once. This entry belongs to a study of shared clonotypes between healthy human individuals. Study as a whole: Donors had three CD4 naive, three CD4 memory, two CD8 naive and one CD8 memory plate apiece.

Broader study findings: Sequencing depth was expected to affect clonotype sharing among donors. Naive CD4 clonotypes overlapped across several donors at approximately 5.5%.

CDR1 SEHNR and CDR2 FQNEAQ come from the germline V gene (reference sequence). The CDR3 spans 16 residues. The V segment lost 4 bases and the J segment 5 bases; nucleotides outside the gene matches: 7. This rearrangement joins TRBV7-9 to TRBJ2-1, with 11 nucleotides matching TRBD2. The sample consisted of memory CD4+ T cells sorted from blood. Subset specified: CD45RA-negative fraction. The TCR originated in a woman aged 25 to 39 in good health. CDR3 coding DNA: TGTGCCAGCAGCTCCCCCGGGACTAGCGGAAACAATGAGCAGTTCTTC. Translation: CASSSPGTSGNNEQFF. The variable domain in full, completed from reference TRBV7-9 and TRBJ2-1, reads DTGVSQNPRHKITKRGQNVTFRCDPISEHNRLYWYRQTLGQGPEFLTYFQNEAQLEKSRLLSDRFSAERPKGSFSTLEIQRTEQGDSAMYLCASSSPGTSGNNEQFFGPGTRLTVL.